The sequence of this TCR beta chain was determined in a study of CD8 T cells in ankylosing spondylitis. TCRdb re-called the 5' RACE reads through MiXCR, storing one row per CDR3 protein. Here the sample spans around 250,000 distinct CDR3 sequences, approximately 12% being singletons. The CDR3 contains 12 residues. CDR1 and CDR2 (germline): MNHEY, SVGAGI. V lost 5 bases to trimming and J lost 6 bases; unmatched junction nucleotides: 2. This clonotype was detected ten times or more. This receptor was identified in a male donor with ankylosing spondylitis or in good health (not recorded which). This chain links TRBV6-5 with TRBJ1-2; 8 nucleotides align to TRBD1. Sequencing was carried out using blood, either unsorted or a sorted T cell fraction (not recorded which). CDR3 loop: CASSRQGNGYTF. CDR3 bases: TGTGCCAGCAGTCGACAGGGGAATGGCTACACCTTC.